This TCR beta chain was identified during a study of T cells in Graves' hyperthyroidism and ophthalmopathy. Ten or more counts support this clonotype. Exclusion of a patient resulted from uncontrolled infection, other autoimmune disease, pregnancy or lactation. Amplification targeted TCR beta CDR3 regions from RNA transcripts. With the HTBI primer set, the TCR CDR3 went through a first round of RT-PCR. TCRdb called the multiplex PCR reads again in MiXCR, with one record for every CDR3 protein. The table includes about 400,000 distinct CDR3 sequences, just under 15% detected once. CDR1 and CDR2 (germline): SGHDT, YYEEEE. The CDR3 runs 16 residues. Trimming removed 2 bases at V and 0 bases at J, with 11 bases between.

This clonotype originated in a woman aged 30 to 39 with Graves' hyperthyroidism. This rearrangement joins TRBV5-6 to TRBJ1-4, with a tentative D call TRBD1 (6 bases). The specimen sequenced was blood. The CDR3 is CASSLVQGTTNEKLFF. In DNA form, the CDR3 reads TGTGCCAGCAGCTTAGTCCAGGGGACAACTAATGAAAAACTGTTTTTT.